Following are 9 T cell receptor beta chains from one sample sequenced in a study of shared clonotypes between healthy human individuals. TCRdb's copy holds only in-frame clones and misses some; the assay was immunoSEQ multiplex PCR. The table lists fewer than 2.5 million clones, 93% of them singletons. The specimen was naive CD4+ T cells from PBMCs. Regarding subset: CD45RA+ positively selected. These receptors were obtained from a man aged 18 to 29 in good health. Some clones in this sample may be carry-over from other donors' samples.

Written as DNA, the CDR3 is TGTGCCAGCAGCTTGCAACTAGCGGTGTTCTACGAGCAGTACTTC. Amino acids: CASSLQLAVFYEQYF. The chain combines TRBV5-5 with TRBJ2-7, with 8 bases aligning to TRBD2. The CDR3 has 15 amino acids. The germline CDR1 and CDR2 sequences are SGHKS and YYEKEE (reference sequence). Unmatched junction bases numbered 6, after V lost 1 base and J lost 3 bases.

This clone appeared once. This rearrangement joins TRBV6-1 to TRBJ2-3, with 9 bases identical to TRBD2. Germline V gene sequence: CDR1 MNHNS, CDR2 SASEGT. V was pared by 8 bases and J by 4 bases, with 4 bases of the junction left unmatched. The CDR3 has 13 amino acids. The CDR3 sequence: CASVSGRSDTQYF. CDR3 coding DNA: TGTGCCAGCGTTAGCGGGAGATCAGATACGCAGTATTTT.

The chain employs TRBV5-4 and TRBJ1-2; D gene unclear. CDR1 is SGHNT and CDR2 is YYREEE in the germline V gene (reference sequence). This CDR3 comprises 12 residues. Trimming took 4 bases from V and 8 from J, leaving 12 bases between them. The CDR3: CASSPTEGGYTF. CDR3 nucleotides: TGTGCCAGCAGCCCCACCGAAGGGGGCTACACCTTC.

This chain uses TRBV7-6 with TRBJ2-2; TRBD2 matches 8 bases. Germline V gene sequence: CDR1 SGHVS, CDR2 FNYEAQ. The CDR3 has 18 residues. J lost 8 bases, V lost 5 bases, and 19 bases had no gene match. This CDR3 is CASSPTPSGSRGVGELFF. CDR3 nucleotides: TGTGCCAGCAGCCCCACACCAAGCGGGAGTCGGGGAGTAGGGGAGCTGTTTTTT.

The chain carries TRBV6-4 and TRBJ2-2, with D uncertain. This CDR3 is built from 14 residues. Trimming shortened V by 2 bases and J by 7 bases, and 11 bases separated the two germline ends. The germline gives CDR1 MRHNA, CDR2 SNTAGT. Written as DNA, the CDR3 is TGTGCCAGCAGTGACACACTTTTTGACGGGGAGCTGTTTTTT. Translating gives CASSDTLFDGELFF.

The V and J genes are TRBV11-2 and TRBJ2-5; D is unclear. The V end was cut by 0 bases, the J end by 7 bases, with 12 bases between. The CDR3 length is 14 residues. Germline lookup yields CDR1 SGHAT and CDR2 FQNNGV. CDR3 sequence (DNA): TGTGCCAGCAGCTTAGATCTCGGTACCGGGACCCAGTACTTC. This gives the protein CASSLDLGTGTQYF.

The CDR3 protein is CASSLWGLAGGGTDTQYF. The CDR3 region has the DNA TGTGCCAGCAGTTTATGGGGGCTAGCGGGAGGGGGCACAGATACGCAGTATTTT. The chain uses TRBV28 and TRBJ2-3; 12 positions agree with TRBD2. CDR1 is MDHEN, CDR2 SYDVKM, per germline. The CDR3 is 18 amino acids. V lost 0 bases and J lost 1; bases outside the gene matches: 5.

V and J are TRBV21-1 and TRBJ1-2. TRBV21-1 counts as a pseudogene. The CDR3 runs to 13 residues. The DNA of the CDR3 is TGTGCCACCTCCGGGGACTCTTCCTATGGCTACACCTTC. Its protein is CATSGDSSYGYTF.

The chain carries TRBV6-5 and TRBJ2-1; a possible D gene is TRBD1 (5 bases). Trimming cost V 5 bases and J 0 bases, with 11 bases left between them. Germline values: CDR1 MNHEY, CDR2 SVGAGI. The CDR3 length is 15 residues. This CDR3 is CASSRQSSSYNEQFF. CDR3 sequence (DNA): TGTGCCAGCAGTCGACAGTCGAGCTCCTACAATGAGCAGTTCTTC.